This T cell receptor (beta chain) emerged from a study of response to subunit inactivated influenza vaccine. General study points: Each seasonal flu vaccination may recruit only limited new T cells, authors suggested.

V shed 6 bases and J 3 bases; nucleotides not matched to a gene: 14. The CDR3 has 16 residues. The V gene's germline CDR1 is DFQATT and CDR2 SNEGSKA (reference sequence). In this sample, this clonotype turned up a few times. Its target is unknown. TCRdb re-analysed the RT-PCR reads in MiXCR, keeping a single row per CDR3 protein. This sample carries 800,000 to 1,000,000 distinct CDR3 sequences, roughly 20% of them seen once, and the ten largest clones take approximately 10%. The chain uses TRBV20-1 and TRBJ2-5; 9 nucleotides line up with TRBD2. This sequence originates from a man over 45 who received an inactivated influenza vaccine. Source: PBMCs from blood, taken roughly 5 days after vaccination. The CDR3 region is CSANRPLAGSEETQYF. For the CDR3, the DNA is TGCAGTGCCAACCGACCTCTAGCGGGAAGCGAAGAGACCCAGTACTTC.